The 10 T cell receptor beta chains listed next were all sequenced from one sample in a study of blood T cell repertoires in COVID-19. Sequencing used immunoSEQ multiplex PCR; TCRdb keeps in-frame clones, though not all of them. The sample lists about 71,000 clones, 80% to 95% occurring once. What was sequenced was peripheral blood. The receptors were sampled from an elderly woman with acute or convalescent COVID-19.

This chain uses TRBV7-2 with TRBJ2-3, with 8 bases lining up with TRBD2. The CDR3 extends over 17 amino acids. V shed 0 bases, J shed 2 bases, and the junction held 7 bases outside the gene matches. Looked up from germline, CDR1 is SGHTA and CDR2 is FQGNSA. The CDR3 DNA reads TGTGCCAGCAGCTTAGCGCGGGGGCGGGGGGACACAGATACGCAGTATTTT. It is translated as CASSLARGRGDTDTQYF.

The chain is built from TRBV9 and TRBJ2-7; tentative D call: TRBD2 (8 bases). This CDR3 is 15 amino acids long. V lost 3 bases and J 2 bases, leaving 15 bases between the germline ends. Germline CDR1 SGDLS, CDR2 YYNGEE. The CDR3 here is CASSAGGLVTYEQYF. Written as DNA, the CDR3 is TGTGCCAGCAGCGCAGGGGGACTAGTAACCTACGAGCAGTACTTC.

The chain is built from TRBV6-2 or TRBV6-3 and TRBJ2-2, with 8 bases aligning to TRBD1. CDR1 MNHEY and CDR2 SVGEGT come from the germline V gene. CDR3 length: 16 amino acids. The trim removed 5 bases at V and 6 bases at J, leaving 11 bases unmatched. The CDR3 nucleotides read TGTGCCAGCAGTCCCCAGCGGACAGGGACCCCCGGGGAGCTGTTTTTT. This sequence encodes CASSPQRTGTPGELFF.

The chain combines TRBV5-1 with TRBJ2-3; TRBD2 matches 8 bases. Per germline, CDR1 SGHRS and CDR2 YFSETQ. V lost 0 bases, J lost 5 bases, and 8 bases stayed unmatched. The CDR3 has 16 amino acids. This CDR3 is CASSLGASGRGDTQYF. In DNA form, the CDR3 reads TGCGCCAGCAGCTTGGGTGCTAGCGGGCGAGGAGATACGCAGTATTTT.

The chain combines TRBV7-3 with TRBJ2-7, with TRBD2 identical over 9 bases. CDR3 size: 15 residues. Germline V CDR1 and CDR2: SGHTA, FQGTGA. V lost 5 bases and J lost 2; bases outside the gene matches: 7. Here the CDR3 DNA reads TGTGCCAGCAGCATTCTAGCGGGAACCGCCTACGAGCAGTACTTC. Encoded protein: CASSILAGTAYEQYF.

This rearrangement joins TRBV5-4 to TRBJ1-2, with TRBD1 matching over 8 bases. J was trimmed by 0 bases and V by 1 base; bases with no gene match: 5. This CDR3 is 16 amino acids long. Germline CDR1 is SGHNT and CDR2 is YYREEE (reference sequence). The CDR3 nucleotides are TGTGCCAGCAGCTTGATGGGACAGGAAACTAACTATGGCTACACCTTC. Translated, it gives CASSLMGQETNYGYTF. Filled out from reference TRBV5-4 and TRBJ1-2, the complete variable domain reads ETGVTQSPTHLIKTRGQQVTLRCSSQSGHNTVSWYQQALGQGPQFIFQYYREEENGRGNFPPRFSGLQFPNYSSELNVNALELDDSALYLCASSLMGQETNYGYTFGSGTRLTVV.

The genes are TRBV2 and TRBJ2-3; the D is unclear. The CDR3 has 13 amino acids. The V end lost 3 bases, the J end lost 1 base, and 5 bases lay between the germline ends. Germline V lookup: CDR1 SNHLY, CDR2 FYNNEI. CDR3 residues: CASSDERTDTQYF. As DNA, the CDR3 is TGTGCCAGCAGTGACGAGCGCACAGATACGCAGTATTTT.

The gene calls are TRBV6-5 and TRBJ1-2; maybe TRBD1 (5 bases). The CDR3 is made up of 14 amino acids. Between the trimmed V and J ends, which lost 0 bases and 4 bases, there was a span of 9 bases. CDR1 and CDR2 from the germline V gene are MNHEY and SVGAGI. CDR3 in DNA: TGTGCCAGCAGTTACTCGATCAGGGCCTATGGCTACACCTTC. Its protein product is CASSYSIRAYGYTF.

The J gene is TRBJ2-3, the V gene TRBV18; TRBD1 matches 10 bases. Germline trimming cut 5 bases from V and 2 bases from J; bases unmatched to any gene: 4. Germline V lookup: CDR1 KGHSH, CDR2 LQKENI. CDR3 length: 15 residues. The CDR3 protein is CASSRDRGVTDTQYF. CDR3 nucleotide sequence: TGTGCCAGCTCAAGGGACAGGGGCGTCACAGATACGCAGTATTTT.

This rearrangement joins TRBV4-1 to TRBJ2-1; 10 nucleotides align to TRBD2. The CDR3 consists of 16 residues. With 4 bases clipped from V and 8 bases from J, the junction kept 11 bases outside the gene matches. Looked up from germline, CDR1 is MGHRA and CDR2 is YSYEKL. CDR3 sequence reads: CASSLLAGVRYDEQFF. The CDR3 nucleotides read TGCGCCAGCAGCCTTCTAGCGGGAGTACGTTATGATGAGCAGTTCTTC.